This TCR beta chain was found in a study of shared clonotypes between healthy human individuals. In the study overall: Aged between 18 and 49, the donors were a couple of women and a few men. Each donor's CD8 memory used one plate, CD8 naive two, each CD4 subset three. General study results and limits: In several donors, roughly 5.2% of naive CD4 clonotypes appeared in common.

Sequenced by immunoSEQ multiplex PCR; TCRdb stores in-frame clones only, minus some. The sample lists more than 2,000,000 clones, around nine tenths occurring once. The V segment lost 5 bases and the J segment 6 bases; nucleotides outside the gene matches: 9. The CDR3 covers 16 residues. Germline-derived CDR1 and CDR2 are SGHVS and FNYEAQ. Points on this clone: What it recognizes is unknown.

What was sequenced was naive CD4+ T cells sorted from blood. Subset described: CD45RA+ positively selected. The TCR sequence derives from a man aged 18 to 29 in good health. This chain links TRBV7-6 with TRBJ2-2; 10 bases fit TRBD2. This chain's CDR3 is CASSPTSGRVAGELFF. CDR3 in DNA: TGTGCCAGCAGCCCGACCAGCGGGAGGGTGGCCGGGGAGCTGTTTTTT.